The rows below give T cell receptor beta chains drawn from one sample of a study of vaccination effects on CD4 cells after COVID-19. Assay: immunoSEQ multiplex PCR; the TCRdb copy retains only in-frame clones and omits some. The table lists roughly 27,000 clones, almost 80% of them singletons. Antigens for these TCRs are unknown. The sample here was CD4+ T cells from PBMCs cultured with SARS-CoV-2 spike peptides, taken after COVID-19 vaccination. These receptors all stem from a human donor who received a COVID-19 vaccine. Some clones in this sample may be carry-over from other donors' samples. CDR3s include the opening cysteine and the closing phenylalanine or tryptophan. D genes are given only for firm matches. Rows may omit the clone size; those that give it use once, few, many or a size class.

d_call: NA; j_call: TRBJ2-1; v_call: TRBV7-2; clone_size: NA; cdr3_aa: CASRDTASSYNEQFF; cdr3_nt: TGTGCCAGCAGGGACACAGCGAGCTCCTACAATGAGCAGTTCTTC
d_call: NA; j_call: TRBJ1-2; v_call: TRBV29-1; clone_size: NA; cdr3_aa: CSVFSWEGSGGYTF; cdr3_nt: TGCAGCGTCTTCTCCTGGGAGGGAAGTGGAGGCTACACCTTC
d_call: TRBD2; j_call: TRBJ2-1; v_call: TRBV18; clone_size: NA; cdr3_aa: CASSPLVAGFEQFF; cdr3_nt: TGTGCCAGCTCACCACTGGTAGCGGGGTTTGAGCAGTTCTTC
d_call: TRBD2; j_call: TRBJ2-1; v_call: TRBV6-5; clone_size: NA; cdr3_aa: CASSKPSGYNEQFF; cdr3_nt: TGTGCCAGCAGTAAACCTAGCGGCTACAATGAGCAGTTCTTC
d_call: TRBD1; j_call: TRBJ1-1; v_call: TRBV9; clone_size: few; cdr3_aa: CASSVRTGTEAFF; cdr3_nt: TGTGCCAGCAGCGTTAGGACAGGGACTGAAGCTTTCTTT
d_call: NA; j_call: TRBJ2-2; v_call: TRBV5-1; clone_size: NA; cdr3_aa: CASSLVGNPGELFF; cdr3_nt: TGCGCCAGCAGCTTGGTAGGGAACCCCGGGGAGCTGTTTTTT
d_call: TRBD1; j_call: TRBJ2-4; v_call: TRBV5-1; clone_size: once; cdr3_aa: CASSLSGTGNIQYF; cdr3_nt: TGCGCCAGCAGCTTGTCCGGGACAGGGAACATTCAGTACTTC
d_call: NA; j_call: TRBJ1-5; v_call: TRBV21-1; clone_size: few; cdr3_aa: CASSKVCQVNQPQHF; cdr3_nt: TGTGCCAGCAGCAAAGTATGTCAGGTAAATCAGCCCCAGCATTTT
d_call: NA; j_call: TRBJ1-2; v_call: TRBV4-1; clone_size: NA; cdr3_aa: CASSQGQPGYTF; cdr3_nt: TGCGCCAGCAGCCAAGGACAGCCTGGCTACACCTTC
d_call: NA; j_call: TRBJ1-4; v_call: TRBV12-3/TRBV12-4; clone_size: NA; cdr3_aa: CASSFDGYEKLFF; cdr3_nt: TGTGCCAGCAGTTTTGACGGGTATGAAAAACTGTTTTTT
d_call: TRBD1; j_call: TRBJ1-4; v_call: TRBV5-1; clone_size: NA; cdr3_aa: CASSSRTGATATNEKLFF; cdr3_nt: TGCGCCAGCAGCTCGAGGACAGGGGCCACAGCAACTAATGAAAAACTGTTTTTT
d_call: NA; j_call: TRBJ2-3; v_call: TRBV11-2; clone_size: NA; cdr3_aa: CASSQARDTQYF; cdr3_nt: TGTGCCAGCAGCCAAGCTCGGGATACGCAGTATTTT
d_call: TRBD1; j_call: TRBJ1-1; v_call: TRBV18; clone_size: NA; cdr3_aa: CASSPKTTSGTASEAFF; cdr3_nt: TGTGCCAGCTCACCGAAGACCACATCCGGGACAGCGTCTGAAGCTTTCTTT
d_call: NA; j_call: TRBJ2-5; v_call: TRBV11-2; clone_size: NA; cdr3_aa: CASSLRGLLGQETQYF; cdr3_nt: TGTGCCAGCAGCTTAAGGGGCCTGCTGGGACAAGAGACCCAGTACTTC
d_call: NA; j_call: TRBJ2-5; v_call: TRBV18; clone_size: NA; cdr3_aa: CASTTRQETQYF; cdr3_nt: TGTGCCAGCACGACCCGACAAGAGACCCAGTACTTC
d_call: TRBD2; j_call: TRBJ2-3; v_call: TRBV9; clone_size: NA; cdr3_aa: CASNPGRAGGPTDTQYF; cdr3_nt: TGTGCCAGCAACCCCGGGAGAGCGGGGGGACCCACAGATACGCAGTATTTT
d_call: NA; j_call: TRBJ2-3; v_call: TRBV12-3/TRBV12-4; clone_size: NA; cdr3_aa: CASSFTGWNTQYF; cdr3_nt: TGTGCCAGCAGTTTCACAGGGTGGAATACGCAGTATTTT
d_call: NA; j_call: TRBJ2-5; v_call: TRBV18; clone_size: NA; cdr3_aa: CASSPTQGAYQETQYF; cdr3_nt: TGTGCCAGCTCACCTACACAGGGCGCGTACCAAGAGACCCAGTACTTC
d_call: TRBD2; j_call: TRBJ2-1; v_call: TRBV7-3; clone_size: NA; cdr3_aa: CASSLSGGFPSEQFF; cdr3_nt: TGTGCCAGCAGCTTAAGCGGGGGGTTCCCGTCTGAGCAGTTCTTC
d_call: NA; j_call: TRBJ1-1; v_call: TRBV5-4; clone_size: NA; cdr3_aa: CASSLTGFTEAFF; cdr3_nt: TGTGCCAGCAGCTTGACCGGGTTCACTGAAGCTTTCTTT
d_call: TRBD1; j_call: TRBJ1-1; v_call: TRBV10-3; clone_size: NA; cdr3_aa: CAISEGGYGTEAFF; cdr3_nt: TGTGCCATCAGTGAAGGGGGCTATGGAACTGAAGCTTTCTTT
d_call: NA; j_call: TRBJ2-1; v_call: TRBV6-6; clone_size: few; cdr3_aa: CASSPARGSDEQFF; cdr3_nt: TGTGCCAGCAGCCCAGCGAGAGGGTCGGATGAGCAGTTCTTC
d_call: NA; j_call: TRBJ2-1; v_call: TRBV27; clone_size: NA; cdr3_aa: CASSVTGISYNEQFF; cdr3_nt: TGTGCCAGCAGTGTTACAGGTATCTCCTACAATGAGCAGTTCTTC
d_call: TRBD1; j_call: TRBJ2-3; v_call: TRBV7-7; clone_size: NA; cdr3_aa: CASSLAAGGTGKDTQYF; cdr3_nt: TGTGCCAGCAGCTTAGCGGCAGGCGGGACAGGGAAAGATACGCAGTATTTT
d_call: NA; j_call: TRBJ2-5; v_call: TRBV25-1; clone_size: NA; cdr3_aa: CASSDVGGQETQYF; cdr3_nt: TGTGCCAGCAGTGATGTTGGGGGGCAAGAGACCCAGTACTTC
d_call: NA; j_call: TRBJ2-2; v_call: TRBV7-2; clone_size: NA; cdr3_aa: CASSPQGTYTGELFF; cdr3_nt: TGTGCCAGCAGCCCACAGGGCACATACACCGGGGAGCTGTTTTTT
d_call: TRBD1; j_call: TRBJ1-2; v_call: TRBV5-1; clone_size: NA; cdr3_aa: CASSRGQGNYGYTF; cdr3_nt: TGCGCCAGCAGCCGCGGACAGGGTAACTATGGCTACACCTTC
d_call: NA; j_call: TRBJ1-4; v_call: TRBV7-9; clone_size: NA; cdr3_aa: CASSYWTETNEKLFF; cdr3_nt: TGTGCCAGCAGCTACTGGACAGAGACTAATGAAAAACTGTTTTTT
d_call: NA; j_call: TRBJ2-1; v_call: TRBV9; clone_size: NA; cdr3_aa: CASSTQWGNEQFF; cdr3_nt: TGTGCCAGCAGCACACAATGGGGGAATGAGCAGTTCTTC
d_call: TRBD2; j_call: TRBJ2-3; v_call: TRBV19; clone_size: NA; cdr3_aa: CASSNSGGESDTQYF; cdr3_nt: TGTGCCAGTAGTAATAGCGGGGGGGAGTCAGATACGCAGTATTTT
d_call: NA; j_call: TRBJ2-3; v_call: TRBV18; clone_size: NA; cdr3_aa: CASSPYEIDTQYF; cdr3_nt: TGTGCCAGCTCACCGTATGAGATAGATACGCAGTATTTT
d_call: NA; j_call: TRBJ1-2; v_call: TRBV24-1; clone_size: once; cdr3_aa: CATGPGTTNYGYTF; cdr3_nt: TGTGCGACCGGTCCGGGGACCACTAACTATGGCTACACCTTC
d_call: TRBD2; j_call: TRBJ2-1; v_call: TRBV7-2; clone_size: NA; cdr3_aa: CASSFGSGGSYNEQFF; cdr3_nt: TGTGCCAGCAGCTTCGGTAGCGGGGGCTCCTACAATGAGCAGTTCTTC
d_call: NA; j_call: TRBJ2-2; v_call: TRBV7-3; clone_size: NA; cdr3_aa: CASRSGLTGELFF; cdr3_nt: TGTGCCAGCAGATCAGGCCTAACCGGGGAGCTGTTTTTT
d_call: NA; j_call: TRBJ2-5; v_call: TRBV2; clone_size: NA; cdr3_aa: CASSDTSFEETQYF; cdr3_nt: TGTGCCAGCAGTGACACAAGCTTTGAAGAGACCCAGTACTTC
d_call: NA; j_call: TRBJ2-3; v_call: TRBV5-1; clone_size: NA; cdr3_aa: CASSLVPRDRTDTQYF; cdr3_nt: TGCGCCAGCAGCTTGGTTCCGCGGGACCGCACAGATACGCAGTATTTT
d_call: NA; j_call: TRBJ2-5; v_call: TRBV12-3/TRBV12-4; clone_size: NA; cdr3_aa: CASSLTSSTQYF; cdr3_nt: TGTGCCAGCAGCTTGACTAGTTCGACCCAGTACTTC
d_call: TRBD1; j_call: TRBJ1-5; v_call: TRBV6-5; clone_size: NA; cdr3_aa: CASRRGQGGDQPQHF; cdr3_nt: TGTGCCAGCAGAAGGGGACAGGGAGGAGATCAGCCCCAGCATTTT
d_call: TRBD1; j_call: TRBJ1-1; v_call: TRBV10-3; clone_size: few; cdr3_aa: CAISPGQGLGTEAFF; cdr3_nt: TGTGCCATCAGCCCGGGACAGGGATTGGGAACTGAAGCTTTCTTT